Described below is a single T cell receptor (beta chain) sequence and its context. Its cognate antigen is unknown. This sample is part of a study of response to subunit inactivated influenza vaccine. General study points: With each seasonal influenza vaccination, the authors suggested, few new T cells are recruited.

TCRdb passed the RT-PCR reads through MiXCR, listing each CDR3 protein once. The table includes about 800,000 distinct CDR3 sequences, 21% detected once. The ends were cut back, 4 bases at V and 3 bases at J, with 13 bases in the middle. Germline CDR1 SGHDT, CDR2 YYEEEE. This CDR3 is 14 amino acids long. Sequences were derived from PBMCs from blood, sampled around 5 days after vaccination. The rearrangement joins TRBV5-6 to TRBJ1-2, with TRBD1 as a possible D gene (5 bases). The sequence was collected from a man aged 50 to 60 who received an inactivated influenza vaccine. DNA for the CDR3: TGTGCCAGCAGCCCGCGGGGGATCCACTATGGCTACACCTTC. Its protein is CASSPRGIHYGYTF.